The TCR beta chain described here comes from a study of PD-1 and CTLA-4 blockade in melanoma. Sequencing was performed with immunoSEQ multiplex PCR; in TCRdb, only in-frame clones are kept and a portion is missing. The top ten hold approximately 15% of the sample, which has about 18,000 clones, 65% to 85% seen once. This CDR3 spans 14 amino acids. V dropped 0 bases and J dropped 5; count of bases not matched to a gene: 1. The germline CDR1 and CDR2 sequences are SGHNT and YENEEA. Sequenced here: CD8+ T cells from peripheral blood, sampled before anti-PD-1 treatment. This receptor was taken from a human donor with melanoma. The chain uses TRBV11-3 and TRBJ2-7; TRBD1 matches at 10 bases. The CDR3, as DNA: TGTGCCAGCAGCTTAGAGGGGACAGGGGACGAGCAGTACTTC. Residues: CASSLEGTGDEQYF.